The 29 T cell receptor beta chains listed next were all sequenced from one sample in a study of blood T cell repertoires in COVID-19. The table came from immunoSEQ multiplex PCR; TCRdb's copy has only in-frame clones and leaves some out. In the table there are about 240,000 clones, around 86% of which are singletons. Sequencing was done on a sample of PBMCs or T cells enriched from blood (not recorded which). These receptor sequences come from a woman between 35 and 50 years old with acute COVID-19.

CDR3 region: CASSPTGGPGIGYTF. The CDR3 bases are TGTGCCAGCAGCCCTACAGGGGGTCCGGGGATCGGCTACACCTTC. V usage is TRBV6-2 or TRBV6-3 and J usage is TRBJ1-2, with 8 bases identical to TRBD1. Trimming removed 6 bases from V and 8 bases from J; junction bases left unmatched: 14. The CDR3 covers 15 residues. Germline V gene lookup returns CDR1 MNHEY and CDR2 SVGEGT.

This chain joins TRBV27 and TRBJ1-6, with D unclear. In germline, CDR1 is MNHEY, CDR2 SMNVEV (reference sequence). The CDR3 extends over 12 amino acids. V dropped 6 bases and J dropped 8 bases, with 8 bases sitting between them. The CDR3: CASREGYSPLHF. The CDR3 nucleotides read TGTGCCAGCAGGGAGGGTTATTCACCCCTCCACTTT.

CDR3 residues: CASSQSAERRYEQYF. For the CDR3, the DNA is TGCGCCAGCAGCCAATCTGCTGAGCGGCGCTACGAGCAGTACTTC. This chain joins TRBV4-1 and TRBJ2-7, with a weak D call TRBD2 (5 bases). Trimming removed 2 bases from V and 3 bases from J, with 14 bases in between. Germline V gives CDR1 MGHRA, CDR2 YSYEKL. The CDR3 is 15 residues long.

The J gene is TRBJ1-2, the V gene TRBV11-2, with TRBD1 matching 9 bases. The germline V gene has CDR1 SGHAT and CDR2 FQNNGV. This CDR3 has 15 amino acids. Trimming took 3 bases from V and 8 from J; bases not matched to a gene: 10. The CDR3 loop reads CASSFSGTGRIGYTF. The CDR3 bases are TGTGCCAGCAGCTTCTCCGGGACAGGGCGGATAGGCTACACCTTC.

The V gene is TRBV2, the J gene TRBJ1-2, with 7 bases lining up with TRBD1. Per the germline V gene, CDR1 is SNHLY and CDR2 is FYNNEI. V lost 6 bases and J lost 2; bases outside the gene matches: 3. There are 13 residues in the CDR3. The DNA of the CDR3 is TGTGCCAGCAGCAGCAGGGGGAACTATGGCTACACCTTC. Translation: CASSSRGNYGYTF.

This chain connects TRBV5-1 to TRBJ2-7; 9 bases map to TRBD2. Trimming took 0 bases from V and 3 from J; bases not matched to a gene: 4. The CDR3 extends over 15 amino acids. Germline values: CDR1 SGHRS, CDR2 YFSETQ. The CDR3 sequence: CASSLATSGLYEQYF. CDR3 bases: TGCGCCAGCAGCTTGGCGACTAGCGGTCTCTACGAGCAGTACTTC.

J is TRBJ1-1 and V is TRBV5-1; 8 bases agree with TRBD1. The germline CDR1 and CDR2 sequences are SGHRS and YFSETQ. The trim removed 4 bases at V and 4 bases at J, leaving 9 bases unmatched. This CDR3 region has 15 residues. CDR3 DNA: TGCGCCAGCAGCCCAGGACAGGGCTCGGCCACTGAAGCTTTCTTT. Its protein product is CASSPGQGSATEAFF.

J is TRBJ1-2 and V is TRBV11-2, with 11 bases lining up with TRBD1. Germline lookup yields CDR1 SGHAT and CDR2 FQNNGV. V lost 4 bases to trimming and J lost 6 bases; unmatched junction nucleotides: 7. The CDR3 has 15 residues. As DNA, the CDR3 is TGTGCCAGCAGCTCCTGGGGACAGGGGGACGATGGCTACACCTTC. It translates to CASSSWGQGDDGYTF. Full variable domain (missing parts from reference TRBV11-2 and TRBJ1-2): EAGVAQSPRYKIIEKRQSVAFWCNPISGHATLYWYQQILGQGPKLLIQFQNNGVVDDSQLPKDRFSAERLKGVDSTLKIQPAKLEDSAVYLCASSSWGQGDDGYTFGSGTRLTVV.

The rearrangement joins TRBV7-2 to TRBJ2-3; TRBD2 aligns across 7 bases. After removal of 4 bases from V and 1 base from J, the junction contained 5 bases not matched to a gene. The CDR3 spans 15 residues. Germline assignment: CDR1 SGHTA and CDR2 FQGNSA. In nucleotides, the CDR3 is TGTGCCAGCAGCTACCATAGCGGGCGCACAGATACGCAGTATTTT. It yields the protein CASSYHSGRTDTQYF.

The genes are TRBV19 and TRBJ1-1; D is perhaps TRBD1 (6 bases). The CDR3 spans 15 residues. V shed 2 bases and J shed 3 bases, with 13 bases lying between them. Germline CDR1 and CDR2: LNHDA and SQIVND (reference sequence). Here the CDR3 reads CASSISAGADTEAFF. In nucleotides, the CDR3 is TGTGCCAGTAGTATATCCGCAGGGGCGGACACTGAAGCTTTCTTT.

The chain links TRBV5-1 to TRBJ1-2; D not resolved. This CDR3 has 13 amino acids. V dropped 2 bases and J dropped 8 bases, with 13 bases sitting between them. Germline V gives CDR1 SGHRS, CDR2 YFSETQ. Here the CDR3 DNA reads TGCGCCAGCAGCTTAGCGACTGCGGAAGGCTACACCTTC. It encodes CASSLATAEGYTF.

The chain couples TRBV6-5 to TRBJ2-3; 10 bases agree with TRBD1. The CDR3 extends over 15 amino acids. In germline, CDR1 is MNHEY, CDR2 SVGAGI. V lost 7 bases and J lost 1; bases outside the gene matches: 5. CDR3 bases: TGTGCCAGCAACTCCGGGACAGGGGGCACAGATACGCAGTATTTT. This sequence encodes CASNSGTGGTDTQYF.

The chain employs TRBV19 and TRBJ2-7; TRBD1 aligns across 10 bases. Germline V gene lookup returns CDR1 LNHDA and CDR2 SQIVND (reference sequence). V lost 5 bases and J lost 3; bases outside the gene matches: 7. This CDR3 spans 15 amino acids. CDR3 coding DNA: TGTGCCAGTAGTCACCCGACAGGGGGCTTCTACGAGCAGTACTTC. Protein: CASSHPTGGFYEQYF.

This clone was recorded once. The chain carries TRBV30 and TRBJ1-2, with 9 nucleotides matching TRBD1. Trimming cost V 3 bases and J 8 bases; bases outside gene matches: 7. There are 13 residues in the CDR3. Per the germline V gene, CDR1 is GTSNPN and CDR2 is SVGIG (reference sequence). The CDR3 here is CAWRTQGANGYTF. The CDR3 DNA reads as TGTGCCTGGAGGACACAGGGGGCGAACGGCTACACCTTC.

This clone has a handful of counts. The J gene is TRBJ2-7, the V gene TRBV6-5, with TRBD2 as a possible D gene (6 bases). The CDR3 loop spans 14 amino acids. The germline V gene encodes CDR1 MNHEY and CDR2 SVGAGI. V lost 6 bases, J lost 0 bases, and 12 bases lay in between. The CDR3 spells CASSADGSSYEQYF. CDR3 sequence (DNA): TGTGCCAGCAGCGCCGACGGGAGCTCCTACGAGCAGTACTTC.

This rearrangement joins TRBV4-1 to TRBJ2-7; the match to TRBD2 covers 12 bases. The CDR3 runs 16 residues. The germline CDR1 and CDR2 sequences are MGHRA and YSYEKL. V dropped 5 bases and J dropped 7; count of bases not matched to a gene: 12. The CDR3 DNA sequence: TGCGCCAGCAGCGACTGGACTAGCGGGACACGTCGGGAGCAGTACTTC. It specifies CASSDWTSGTRREQYF.

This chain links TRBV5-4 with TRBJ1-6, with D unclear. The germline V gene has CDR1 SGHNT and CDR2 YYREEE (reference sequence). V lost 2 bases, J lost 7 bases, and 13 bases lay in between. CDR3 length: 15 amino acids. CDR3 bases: TGTGCCAGCAGCTTTGCCGGGAAGAAGAATTCACCCCTCCACTTT. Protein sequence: CASSFAGKKNSPLHF.

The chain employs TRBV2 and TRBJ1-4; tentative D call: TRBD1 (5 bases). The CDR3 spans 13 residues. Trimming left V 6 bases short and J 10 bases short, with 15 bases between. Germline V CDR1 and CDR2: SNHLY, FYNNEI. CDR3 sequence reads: CASSPSGAGKLFF. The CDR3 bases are TGTGCCAGCAGCCCCAGCGGGGCCGGAAAACTGTTTTTT.

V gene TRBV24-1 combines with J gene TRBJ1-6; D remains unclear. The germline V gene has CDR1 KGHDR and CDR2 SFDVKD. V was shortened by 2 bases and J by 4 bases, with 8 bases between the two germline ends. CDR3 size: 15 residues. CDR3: CATSDSSIYNSPLHF. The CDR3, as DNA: TGTGCCACCAGTGATTCGAGCATATATAATTCACCCCTCCACTTT.

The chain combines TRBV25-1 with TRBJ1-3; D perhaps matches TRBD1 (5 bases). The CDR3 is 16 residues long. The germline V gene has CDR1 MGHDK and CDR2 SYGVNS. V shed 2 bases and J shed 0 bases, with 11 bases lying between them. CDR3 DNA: TGTGCCAGCAGTGAAACGACAGCCACCTCTGGAAACACCATATATTTT. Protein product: CASSETTATSGNTIYF.

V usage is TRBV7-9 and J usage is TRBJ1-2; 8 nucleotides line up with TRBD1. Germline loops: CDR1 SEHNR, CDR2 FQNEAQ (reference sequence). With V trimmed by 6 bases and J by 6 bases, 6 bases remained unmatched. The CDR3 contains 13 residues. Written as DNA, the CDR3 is TGTGCCAGCAGGCTACAGGGGGAGGATGGCTACACCTTC. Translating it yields CASRLQGEDGYTF.

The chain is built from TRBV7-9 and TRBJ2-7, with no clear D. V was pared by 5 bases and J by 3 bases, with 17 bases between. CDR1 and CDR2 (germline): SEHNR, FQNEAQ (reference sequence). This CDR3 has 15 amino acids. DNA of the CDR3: TGTGCCAGCAGCCCCCGACCGGAGCCTCTCTACGAGCAGTACTTC. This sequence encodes CASSPRPEPLYEQYF.

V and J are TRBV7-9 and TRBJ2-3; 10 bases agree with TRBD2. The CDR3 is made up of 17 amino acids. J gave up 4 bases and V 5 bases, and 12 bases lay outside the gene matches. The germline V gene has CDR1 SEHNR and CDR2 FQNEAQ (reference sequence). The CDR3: CASSAVLLAGEADTQYF. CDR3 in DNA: TGTGCCAGCAGCGCAGTCCTCCTAGCGGGAGAAGCAGATACGCAGTATTTT.

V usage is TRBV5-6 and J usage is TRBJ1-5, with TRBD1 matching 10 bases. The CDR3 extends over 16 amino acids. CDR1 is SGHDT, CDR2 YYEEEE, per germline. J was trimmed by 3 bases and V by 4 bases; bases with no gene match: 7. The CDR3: CASSPGQGLANQPQHF. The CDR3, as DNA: TGTGCCAGCAGCCCGGGACAGGGGTTGGCCAATCAGCCCCAGCATTTT.

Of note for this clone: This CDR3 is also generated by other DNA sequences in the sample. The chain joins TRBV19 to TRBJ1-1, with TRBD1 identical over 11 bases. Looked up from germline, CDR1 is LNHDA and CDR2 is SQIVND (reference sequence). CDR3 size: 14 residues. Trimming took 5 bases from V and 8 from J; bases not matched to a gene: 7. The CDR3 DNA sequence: TGTGCCAGTAGTGGGAGGACAGGGGGCACAGAAGCTTTCTTT. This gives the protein CASSGRTGGTEAFF.

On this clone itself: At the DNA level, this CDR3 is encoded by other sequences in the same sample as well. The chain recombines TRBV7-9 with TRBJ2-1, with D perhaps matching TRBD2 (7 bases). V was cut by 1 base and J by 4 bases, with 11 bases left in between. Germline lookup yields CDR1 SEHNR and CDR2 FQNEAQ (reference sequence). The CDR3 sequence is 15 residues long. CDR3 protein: CASSLGGRGYNEQFF. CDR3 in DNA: TGTGCCAGCAGCTTAGGAGGGAGGGGGTACAATGAGCAGTTCTTC.

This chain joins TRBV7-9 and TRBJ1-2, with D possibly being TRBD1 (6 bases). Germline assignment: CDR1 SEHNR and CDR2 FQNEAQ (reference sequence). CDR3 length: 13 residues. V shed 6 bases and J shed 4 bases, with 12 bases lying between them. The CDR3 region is CASSPGQTYGYTF. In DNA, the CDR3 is TGTGCCAGCAGTCCGGGACAAACCTATGGCTACACCTTC.

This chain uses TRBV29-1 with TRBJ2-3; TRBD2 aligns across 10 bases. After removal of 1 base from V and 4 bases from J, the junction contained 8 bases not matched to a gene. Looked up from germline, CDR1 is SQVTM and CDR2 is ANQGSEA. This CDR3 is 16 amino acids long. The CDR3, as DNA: TGCAGCGTTGAAGGGGCTAGCGGGAGATTGGCAGATACGCAGTATTTT. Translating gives CSVEGASGRLADTQYF.

The CDR3 DNA follows: TGCGCCAGCAGCTTGGGGGTAGCGGGAGAGGAGACCCAGTACTTC. It encodes CASSLGVAGEETQYF. The rearrangement joins TRBV5-1 to TRBJ2-5; 9 bases fit TRBD2. The CDR3 is made up of 15 amino acids. Trimming took 0 bases from V and 5 from J; bases not matched to a gene: 5. From germline, CDR1 is SGHRS and CDR2 YFSETQ.